One T cell receptor beta chain is described in this entry. Its antigen is undetermined. Treatment defined: oral pan-JAK inhibitor, 5-10 mg twice daily. These data are taken from a study of CD8+ T cells in alopecia areata. RNA, once extracted, was reverse transcribed into cDNA for use as the sequencing template. The table came from immunoSEQ multiplex PCR; TCRdb's copy has only in-frame clones and leaves some out. In the table there are about 180,000 clones, 51% of which are singletons. Regarding the study as a whole: When scalp samples are sequenced, resident alphabeta T cells of normal skin are also captured.

The receptor's source is a human donor with alopecia areata. Sequenced here: CD8+ T cells sorted from blood, sampled around week 54, from a patient treated with tofacitinib.

DNA of the CDR3: TGTGCCAGCAGCTTAGCGCTAGCAGGCGAGCAGTTCTTC. Translation gives CASSLALAGEQFF. V gene TRBV7-2 combines with J gene TRBJ2-1; tentatively, D is TRBD2 (5 bases). Germline V gene lookup returns CDR1 SGHTA and CDR2 FQGNSA. CDR3 length equals 13 residues. V dropped 0 bases and J dropped 10 bases, with 10 bases sitting between them. The entire variable domain, with the rest obtained from reference TRBV7-2 and TRBJ2-1, is as follows: GAGVSQSPSNKVTEKGKDVELRCDPISGHTALYWYRQSLGQGLEFLIYFQGNSAPDKSGLPSDRFSAERTGGSVSTLTIQRTQQEDSAVYLCASSLALAGEQFFGPGTRLTVL.